A single T cell receptor (beta chain) is shown here with its context. The antigen is unknown. Germline assignment: CDR1 SEHNR and CDR2 FQNEAQ (reference sequence). After removal of 4 bases from V and 5 bases from J, the junction contained 10 bases not matched to a gene. The CDR3 is 16 residues long. These data originate in a study of cytomegalovirus exposure and HLA in healthy donors. Across the study: Prior work identified around 100 million unique TCR beta sequences in 150 million to 200 million T cells. Study conclusions and caveats: It was reportedly the case that the classifier diagnosed cytomegalovirus status with high specificity and sensitivity. Cytomegalovirus association was listed for 164 TCR beta chains.

13 Jbeta primers and 60 Vbeta primers were used for the PCR. TCRdb keeps only in-frame clones here, not all; method: immunoSEQ multiplex PCR. The sample carries 100,000 or so clones, 74% recorded once. The V call is TRBV7-9, the J call TRBJ2-5, with 10 bases lining up with TRBD1. Sequenced: PBMCs. This clonotype was obtained from a human donor in good health. CDR3 in DNA: TGTGCCAGCAGCTCGGGACAGGGGCAGGCGGTTGAGACCCAGTACTTC. Its translation is CASSSGQGQAVETQYF.